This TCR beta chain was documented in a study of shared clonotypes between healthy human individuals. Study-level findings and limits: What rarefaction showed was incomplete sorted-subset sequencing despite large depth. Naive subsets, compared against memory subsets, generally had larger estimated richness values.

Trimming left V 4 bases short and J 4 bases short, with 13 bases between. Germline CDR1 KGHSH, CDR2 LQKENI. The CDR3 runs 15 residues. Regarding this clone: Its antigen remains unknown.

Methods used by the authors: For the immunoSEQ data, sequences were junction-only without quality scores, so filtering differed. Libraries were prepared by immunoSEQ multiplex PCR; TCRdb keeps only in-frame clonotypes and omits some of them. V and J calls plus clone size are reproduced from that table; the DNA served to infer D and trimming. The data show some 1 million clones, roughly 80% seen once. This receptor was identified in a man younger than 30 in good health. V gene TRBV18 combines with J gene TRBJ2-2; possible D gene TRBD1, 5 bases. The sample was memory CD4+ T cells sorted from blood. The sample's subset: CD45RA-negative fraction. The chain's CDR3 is CASSRSSQGTGELFF. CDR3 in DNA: TGTGCCAGCTCACGTTCGAGTCAGGGCACCGGGGAGCTGTTTTTT.